A single sample is the source of the 9 T cell receptor beta chains below, sequenced in a study of human T cells and chemical hapten exposure. The time point here: patch test 2, 6 weeks after DPC sensitization. Documented treatment: therapeutic diphenylcyclopropenone sensitization with weekly scalp DPC. One entry per CDR3 protein results from TCRdb running MiXCR on the RACE reads. The sample comprises around 99,000 distinct CDR3 sequences, 9.2% of which are singletons, and approximately 3% rests with the top ten. The sample in question was whole blood, obtained in connection with sensitization to the hapten diphenylcyclopropenone (DPC). These receptors were taken from a woman aged 40 to 49 with alopecia areata. Some clones in this sample may be carry-over from other donors' samples.

This chain links TRBV20-1 with TRBJ2-3, with 9 positions matching TRBD2. Trimming at V came to 1 base and at J to 1 base, leaving 3 bases not matched to a gene. Looked up from germline, CDR1 is DFQATT and CDR2 is SNEGSKA (reference sequence). This CDR3 is built from 15 residues. CDR3 protein: CSARAASGGTDTQYF. CDR3 DNA sequence: TGCAGTGCTAGAGCCGCTAGCGGGGGCACAGATACGCAGTATTTT.

J is TRBJ1-4 and V is TRBV5-5, with unresolved D. V lost 0 bases and J lost 4, with 10 bases in between. Germline CDR1 and CDR2: SGHKS and YYEKEE (reference sequence). CDR3 size: 15 residues. In DNA, the CDR3 is TGTGCCAGCAGCTTGGTGTCGGGATTTAATGAAAAACTGTTTTTT. Its protein is CASSLVSGFNEKLFF.

This clonotype was seen more than once but under ten times. The CDR3 sequence is CASSRTTGSYNEQFF. DNA for the CDR3: TGTGCCAGCAGCCGTACCACAGGATCCTACAATGAGCAGTTCTTC. The chain couples TRBV2 to TRBJ2-1; tentative D call: TRBD1 (5 bases). V lost 6 bases, J lost 1 base, and 13 bases lay in between. The CDR3 runs 15 residues. Germline V gene lookup returns CDR1 SNHLY and CDR2 FYNNEI.

The V call is TRBV29-1, the J call TRBJ1-1, with D possibly being TRBD1 (6 bases). This CDR3 spans 12 amino acids. V was shortened by 7 bases and J by 1 base, with 10 bases between the two germline ends. The V gene's germline CDR1 is SQVTM and CDR2 ANQGSEA. The CDR3 sequence: CSADRSNTEAFF. The CDR3 DNA sequence: TGCAGCGCGGACAGATCGAACACTGAAGCTTTCTTT.

The CDR3 coding sequence is TGCGCCAGCAGCCAAGCTGACAGGGTTCAGGGTGAAAAACTGTTTTTT. It translates to CASSQADRVQGEKLFF. The rearrangement joins TRBV4-3 to TRBJ1-4, with 7 bases fitting TRBD1. Per the germline V gene, CDR1 is LGHNA and CDR2 is YSLEER. This CDR3 is 16 amino acids long. Trimming took 1 base from V and 7 from J; bases not matched to a gene: 9.

This clonotype was observed many times. The V and J genes are TRBV7-9 and TRBJ2-4, with no clear D. V lost 7 bases to trimming and J lost 8 bases, with 15 bases between them. There are 13 residues in the CDR3. Per germline, CDR1 SEHNR and CDR2 FQNEAQ (reference sequence). The CDR3 region is CASTWAERDIQYF. DNA of the CDR3: TGTGCCAGCACCTGGGCGGAAAGGGACATTCAGTACTTC.

For this clonotype: Since a much larger clone is just one base distant, this may be a read error. The rearrangement links TRBV10-3 to TRBJ2-1; D may be TRBD1 (6 bases). Germline-derived CDR1 and CDR2 are ENHRY and SYGVKD. This CDR3 spans 13 amino acids. Trimming removed 7 bases from V and 10 bases from J, with 17 bases in between. The CDR3 sequence is CAITGDNTREQFF. CDR3 coding DNA: TGTGCCATCACTGGGGACAACACACGGGAGCAGTTCTTC.

This clonotype was seen at least ten times. This rearrangement joins TRBV11-2 to TRBJ2-2; 11 bases match TRBD2. Germline loops: CDR1 SGHAT, CDR2 FQNNGV. There are 16 residues in the CDR3. V dropped 4 bases and J dropped 4; count of bases not matched to a gene: 5. The CDR3 spells CASSSLAGGLTGELFF. In DNA, the CDR3 is TGTGCCAGCAGCTCCTTAGCGGGGGGGCTCACCGGGGAGCTGTTTTTT.

The chain couples TRBV2 to TRBJ2-6; D is unresolved. Per germline, CDR1 SNHLY and CDR2 FYNNEI. The V end was cut by 3 bases, the J end by 0 bases, with 3 bases between. The CDR3 runs 14 residues. CDR3 region: CASSENSGANVLTF. The DNA for the CDR3 is TGTGCCAGCAGTGAGAACTCTGGGGCCAACGTCCTGACTTTC. Using reference TRBV2 and TRBJ2-6 for the parts outside the CDR3, the full variable domain is EPEVTQTPSHQVTQMGQEVILRCVPISNHLYFYWYRQILGQKVEFLVSFYNNEISEKSEIFDDQFSVERPDGSNFTLKIRSTKLEDSAMYFCASSENSGANVLTFGAGSRLTVL.